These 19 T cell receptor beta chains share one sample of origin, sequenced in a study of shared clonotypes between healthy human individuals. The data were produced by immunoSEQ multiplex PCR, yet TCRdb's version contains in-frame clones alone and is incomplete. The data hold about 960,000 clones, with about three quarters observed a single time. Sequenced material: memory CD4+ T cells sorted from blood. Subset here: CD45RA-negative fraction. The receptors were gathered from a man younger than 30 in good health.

CDR3 DNA: TGTGCCTGGAGTGTAAACAGGGCGAGGACAGATACGCAGTATTTT. It encodes CAWSVNRARTDTQYF. This chain joins TRBV30 and TRBJ2-3; the D gene is possibly TRBD1 (6 bases). Trimming removed 0 bases from V and 3 bases from J, with 13 bases in between. Per germline, CDR1 GTSNPN and CDR2 SVGIG (reference sequence). The CDR3 spans 15 residues.

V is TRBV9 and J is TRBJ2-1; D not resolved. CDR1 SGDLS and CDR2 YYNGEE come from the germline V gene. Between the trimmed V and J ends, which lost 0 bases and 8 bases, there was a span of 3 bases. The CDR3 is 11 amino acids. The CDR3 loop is CASSVGYEQFF. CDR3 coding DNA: TGTGCCAGCAGCGTAGGATATGAGCAGTTCTTC.

The chain's CDR3 is CAISGDREQPQHF. The CDR3 DNA is TGTGCCATCAGTGGGGACAGGGAACAGCCCCAGCATTTT. The chain uses TRBV10-3 and TRBJ1-5; the match to TRBD1 covers 9 bases. Germline V CDR1 and CDR2: ENHRY, SYGVKD. Unmatched junction bases numbered 2, after V lost 4 bases and J lost 7 bases. The CDR3 contains 13 residues.

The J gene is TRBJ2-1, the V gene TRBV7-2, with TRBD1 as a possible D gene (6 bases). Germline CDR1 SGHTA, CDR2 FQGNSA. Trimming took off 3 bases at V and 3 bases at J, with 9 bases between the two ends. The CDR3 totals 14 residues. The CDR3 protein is CASSFRGNYNEQFF. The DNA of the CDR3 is TGTGCCAGCAGCTTCAGGGGTAACTACAATGAGCAGTTCTTC.

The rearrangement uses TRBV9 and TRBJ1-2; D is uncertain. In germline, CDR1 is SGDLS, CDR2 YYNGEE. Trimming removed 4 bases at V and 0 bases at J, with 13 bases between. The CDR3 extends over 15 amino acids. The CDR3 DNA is TGTGCCAGCAGCACTTACCGAAACTCTAACTATGGCTACACCTTC. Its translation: CASSTYRNSNYGYTF.

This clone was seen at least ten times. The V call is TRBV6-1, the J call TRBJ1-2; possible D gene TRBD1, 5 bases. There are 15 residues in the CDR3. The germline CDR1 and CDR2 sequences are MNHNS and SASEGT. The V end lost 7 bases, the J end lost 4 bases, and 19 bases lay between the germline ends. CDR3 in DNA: TGTGCCAGCAACCCCTCACGCGGGGCGCCCTATGGCTACACCTTC. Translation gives CASNPSRGAPYGYTF.

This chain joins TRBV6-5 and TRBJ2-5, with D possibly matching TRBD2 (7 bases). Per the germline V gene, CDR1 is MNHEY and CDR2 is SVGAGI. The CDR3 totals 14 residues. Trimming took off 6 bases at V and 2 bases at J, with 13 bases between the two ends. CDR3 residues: CASRLRGAQETQYF. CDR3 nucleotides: TGTGCCAGCAGACTTCGGGGGGCACAAGAGACCCAGTACTTC.

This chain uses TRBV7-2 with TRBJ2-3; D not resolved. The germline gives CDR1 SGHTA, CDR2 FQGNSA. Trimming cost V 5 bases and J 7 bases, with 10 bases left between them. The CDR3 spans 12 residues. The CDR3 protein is CASSPGSYTQYF. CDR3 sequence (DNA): TGTGCCAGCAGCCCCGGGTCCTATACGCAGTATTTT.

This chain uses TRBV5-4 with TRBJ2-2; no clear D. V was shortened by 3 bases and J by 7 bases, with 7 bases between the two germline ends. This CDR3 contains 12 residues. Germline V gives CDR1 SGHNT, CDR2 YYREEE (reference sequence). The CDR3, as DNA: TGTGCCAGCAGCTCCATGAGCGGGGAGCTGTTTTTT. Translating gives CASSSMSGELFF.

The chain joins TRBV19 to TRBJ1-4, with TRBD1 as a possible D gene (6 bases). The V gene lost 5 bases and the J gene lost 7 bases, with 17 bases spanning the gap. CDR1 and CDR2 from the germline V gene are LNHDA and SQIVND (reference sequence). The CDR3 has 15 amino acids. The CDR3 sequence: CASSERGRGSEKLFF. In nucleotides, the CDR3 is TGTGCCAGTAGTGAGCGGGGCAGGGGCAGTGAAAAACTGTTTTTT.

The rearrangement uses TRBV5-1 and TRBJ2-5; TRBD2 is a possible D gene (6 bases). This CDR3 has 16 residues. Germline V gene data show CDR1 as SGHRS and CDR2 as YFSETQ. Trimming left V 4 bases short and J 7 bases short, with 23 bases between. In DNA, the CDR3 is TGCGCCAGCAGCGATCGCGACGTCACCAGAGCGGGGACCCAGTACTTC. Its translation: CASSDRDVTRAGTQYF.

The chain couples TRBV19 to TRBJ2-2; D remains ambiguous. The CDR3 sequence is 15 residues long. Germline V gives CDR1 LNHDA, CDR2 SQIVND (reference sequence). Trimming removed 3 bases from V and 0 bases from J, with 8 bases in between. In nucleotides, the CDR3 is TGTGCCAGTAGTATCGAACGGGCGAACACCGGGGAGCTGTTTTTT. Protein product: CASSIERANTGELFF.

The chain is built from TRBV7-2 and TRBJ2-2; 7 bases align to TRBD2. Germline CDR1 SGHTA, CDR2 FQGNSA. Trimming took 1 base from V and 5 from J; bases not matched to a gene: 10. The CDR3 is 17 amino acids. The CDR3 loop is CASSLVPIAGRTGELFF. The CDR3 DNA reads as TGTGCCAGCAGCTTAGTCCCAATAGCGGGCCGAACCGGGGAGCTGTTTTTT.

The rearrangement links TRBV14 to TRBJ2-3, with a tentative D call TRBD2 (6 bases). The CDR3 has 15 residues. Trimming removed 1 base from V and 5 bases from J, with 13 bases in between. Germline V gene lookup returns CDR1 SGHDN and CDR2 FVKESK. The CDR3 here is CASSQGAWGGDTQYF. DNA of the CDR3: TGTGCCAGCAGCCAAGGCGCCTGGGGAGGAGATACGCAGTATTTT.

The CDR3 DNA follows: TGTGCCAGCTCACCAGAATTAGGGGCCGGAACCTACGAGCAGTACTTC. Translating gives CASSPELGAGTYEQYF. V gene TRBV18 combines with J gene TRBJ2-7; a possible D gene is TRBD1 (5 bases). V lost 2 bases to trimming and J lost 2 bases, with 16 bases between them. Germline values: CDR1 KGHSH, CDR2 LQKENI. There are 16 residues in the CDR3.

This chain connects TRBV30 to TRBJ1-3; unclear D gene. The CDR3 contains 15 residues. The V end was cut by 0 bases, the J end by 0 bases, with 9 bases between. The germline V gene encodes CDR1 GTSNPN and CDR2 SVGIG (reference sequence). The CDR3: CAWSVTANSGNTIYF. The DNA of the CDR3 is TGTGCCTGGAGTGTTACGGCTAACTCTGGAAACACCATATATTTT.

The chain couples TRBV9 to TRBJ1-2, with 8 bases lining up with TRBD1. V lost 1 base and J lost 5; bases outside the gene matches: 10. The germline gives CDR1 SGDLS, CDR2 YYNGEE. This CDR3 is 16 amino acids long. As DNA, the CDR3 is TGTGCCAGCAGCGTATCAGGGGGCCTGGGTTCGTATGGCTACACCTTC. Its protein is CASSVSGGLGSYGYTF.

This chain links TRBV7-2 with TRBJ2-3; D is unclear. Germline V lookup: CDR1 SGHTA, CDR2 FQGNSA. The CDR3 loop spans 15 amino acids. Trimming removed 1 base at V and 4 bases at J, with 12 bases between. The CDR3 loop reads CASSLGYGAPDTQYF. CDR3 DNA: TGTGCCAGCAGCTTAGGGTACGGAGCACCAGATACGCAGTATTTT.

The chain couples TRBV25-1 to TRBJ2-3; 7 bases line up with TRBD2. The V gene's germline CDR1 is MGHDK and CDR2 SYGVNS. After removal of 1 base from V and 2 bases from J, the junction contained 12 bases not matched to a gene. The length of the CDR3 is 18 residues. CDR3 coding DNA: TGTGCCAGCAGTGAATCGGGTACCGGAACTAGCGCCACAGATACGCAGTATTTT. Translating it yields CASSESGTGTSATDTQYF.